This TCR beta chain emerged from a study of response to subunit inactivated influenza vaccine. The study, taken as a whole, reports: The study's authors posited that every seasonal influenza vaccination enlists few new T cells.

TCRdb used MiXCR to reprocess the RT-PCR reads, holding one entry per CDR3 protein. This sample has under 950,000 distinct CDR3 sequences; about 20% occur once, and the top ten carry about a tenth. Per germline, CDR1 LGHNA and CDR2 YSLEER. This CDR3 has 17 residues. The V gene lost 0 bases and the J gene lost 0 bases, with 13 bases spanning the gap. As regards this clonotype: Antigen unknown.

Source: PBMCs from blood, taken roughly 5 days after vaccination. The clonotype originates from a man aged 50 to 59 who received an inactivated influenza vaccine. This chain links TRBV4-3 with TRBJ2-3, with D tentatively TRBD1 (5 bases). The CDR3 spells CASSQEKSAGSTDTQYF. The CDR3 region has the DNA TGCGCCAGCAGCCAAGAGAAATCGGCAGGGAGCACAGATACGCAGTATTTT.